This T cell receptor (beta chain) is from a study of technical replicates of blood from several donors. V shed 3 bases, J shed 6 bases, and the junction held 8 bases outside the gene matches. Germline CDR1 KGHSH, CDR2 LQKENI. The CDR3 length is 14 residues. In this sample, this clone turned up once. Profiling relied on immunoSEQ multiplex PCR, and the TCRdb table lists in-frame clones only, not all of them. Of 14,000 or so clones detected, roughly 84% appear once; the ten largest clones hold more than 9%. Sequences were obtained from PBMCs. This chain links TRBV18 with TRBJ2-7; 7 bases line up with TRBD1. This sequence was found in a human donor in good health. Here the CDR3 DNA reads TGTGCCAGCTCACCGGTAACAGGGGTGGGCGAGCAGTACTTC. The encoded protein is CASSPVTGVGEQYF.